This T cell receptor (beta chain) is drawn from a study of technical replicates of blood from a handful of donors. Sequenced by immunoSEQ multiplex PCR; TCRdb stores in-frame clones only, minus some. The data hold about 85,000 clones, with about 94% observed a single time. Material for sequencing was T cells isolated from PBMCs. This receptor was taken from a human donor in good health.

CDR3 sequence reads: CASSADRAGNTIYF. CDR3 DNA: TGTGCCAGCAGCGCTGACAGGGCTGGAAACACCATATATTTT. V gene TRBV5-6 combines with J gene TRBJ1-3; 7 positions match TRBD1. Germline V gene data show CDR1 as SGHDT and CDR2 as YYEEEE. Trimming at V came to 4 bases and at J to 2 bases, leaving 3 bases not matched to a gene. CDR3 length equals 14 residues.